Below, 10 T cell receptor beta chains from the same sample are listed, as sequenced in a study of shared clonotypes between healthy human individuals. Naivety among CD8 cells was defined by CD45RO negativity and positive CCR7 selection, thereby excluding terminally differentiated effector memory CD45RA+ cells. This table comes from immunoSEQ multiplex PCR, and its TCRdb copy is limited to in-frame clones, with some not included. The data show roughly 810,000 clones, about 96% seen once. The specimen was naive CD8+ T cells sorted from blood. All receptors derive from a man aged 25 to 40 in good health.

This chain links TRBV11-3 with TRBJ2-5; tentative D call: TRBD2 (5 bases). Trimming pared 5 bases from V and 5 bases from J, leaving 12 bases between. CDR1 is SGHNT and CDR2 is YENEEA in the germline V gene. CDR3 length: 13 amino acids. CDR3 region: CASSRGSVETQYF. For the CDR3, the DNA is TGTGCCAGCAGCCGAGGGTCGGTTGAGACCCAGTACTTC.

The chain links TRBV2 to TRBJ2-1; tentative D call: TRBD2 (5 bases). This CDR3 contains 10 residues. Germline V CDR1 and CDR2: SNHLY, FYNNEI. Between the trimmed V and J ends, which lost 8 bases and 15 bases, there was a span of 14 bases. The CDR3 protein is CASAGKVRFF. The DNA for the CDR3 is TGTGCCAGCGCCGGGAAAGTACGGTTCTTC.

The rearrangement links TRBV5-1 to TRBJ2-1; D not resolved. Deletions cut 1 base from V and 1 base from J, with 9 bases between. Germline loops: CDR1 SGHRS, CDR2 YFSETQ. This CDR3 is built from 15 residues. The CDR3 region is CASSLRVSSYNEQFF. CDR3 bases: TGCGCCAGCAGCTTGAGGGTGTCTTCCTACAATGAGCAGTTCTTC. Full variable domain (rest looked up from reference TRBV5-1 and TRBJ2-1): KAGVTQTPRYLIKTRGQQVTLSCSPISGHRSVSWYQQTPGQGLQFLFEYFSETQRNKGNFPGRFSGRQFSNSRSEMNVSTLELGDSALYLCASSLRVSSYNEQFFGPGTRLTVL.

The chain couples TRBV6-1 to TRBJ2-7; TRBD2 matches 13 bases. The CDR3 length is 15 residues. The V gene end was trimmed by 4 bases and the J gene end by 2 bases; junction bases not matched to a gene: 2. The germline V gene has CDR1 MNHNS and CDR2 SASEGT. CDR3 bases: TGTGCCAGCAGTGGCGGGACTAGCGGGACCTACGAGCAGTACTTC. Its protein is CASSGGTSGTYEQYF.

V is TRBV15 and J is TRBJ2-2; the match to TRBD1 covers 7 bases. From germline, CDR1 is LNHNV and CDR2 YYDKDF (reference sequence). CDR3 length: 13 residues. V shed 5 bases and J 6 bases; nucleotides not matched to a gene: 3. The CDR3 is CATSHRGAGELFF. The CDR3 DNA reads TGTGCCACCAGCCACAGGGGCGCCGGGGAGCTGTTTTTT.

On this clone: This CDR3 is also generated by other DNA sequences in the sample. The rearrangement links TRBV29-1 to TRBJ2-1; 7 bases agree with TRBD2. J gave up 7 bases and V 3 bases, and 0 bases lay outside the gene matches. The CDR3 consists of 11 residues. Germline CDR1 SQVTM, CDR2 ANQGSEA. CDR3 DNA sequence: TGCAGCGTTGAGGGGGGGAATGAGCAGTTCTTC. Amino acid sequence: CSVEGGNEQFF.

The CDR3 loop reads CASSVAPEQGAPQYF. CDR3 DNA sequence: TGTGCCAGCAGTGTCGCGCCAGAACAGGGGGCTCCCCAGTACTTC. The chain has TRBV6-1 and TRBJ2-5, with TRBD1 matching over 9 bases. Germline CDR1 and CDR2: MNHNS and SASEGT. The V gene end was trimmed by 4 bases and the J gene end by 9 bases; junction bases not matched to a gene: 12. CDR3 length equals 15 residues.

The V call is TRBV10-2, the J call TRBJ2-1; D gene uncertain. Trimming took off 2 bases at V and 10 bases at J, with 6 bases between the two ends. Germline V gene data show CDR1 as WSHSY and CDR2 as SAAADI. CDR3 length: 11 residues. In DNA form, the CDR3 reads TGCGCCAGCAGTGAGGCAAGCGAGCAGTTCTTC. Amino acid sequence: CASSEASEQFF.

The chain uses TRBV28 and TRBJ2-7; D remains unclear. The CDR3 is 10 amino acids. Per germline, CDR1 MDHEN and CDR2 SYDVKM. The V gene lost 5 bases and the J gene lost 9 bases, with 8 bases spanning the gap. The CDR3 DNA is TGTGCCAGCAGTCGAATGGGGCAGTACTTC. Encoded protein: CASSRMGQYF. The full variable domain, with the rest looked up from reference TRBV28 and TRBJ2-7, is DVKVTQSSRYLVKRTGEKVFLECVQDMDHENMFWYRQDPGLGLRLIYFSYDVKMKEKGDIPEGYSVSREKKERFSLILESASTNQTSMYLCASSRMGQYFGPGTRLTVT.

The table lists this clone with a count of one. The rearrangement links TRBV27 to TRBJ2-3; D gene uncertain. V lost 4 bases, J lost 6 bases, and 8 bases lay in between. The CDR3 runs to 12 residues. Germline loops: CDR1 MNHEY, CDR2 SMNVEV (reference sequence). CDR3 loop: CASSSVSDTQYF. In DNA, the CDR3 is TGTGCCAGCAGTTCCGTTTCGGATACGCAGTATTTT.